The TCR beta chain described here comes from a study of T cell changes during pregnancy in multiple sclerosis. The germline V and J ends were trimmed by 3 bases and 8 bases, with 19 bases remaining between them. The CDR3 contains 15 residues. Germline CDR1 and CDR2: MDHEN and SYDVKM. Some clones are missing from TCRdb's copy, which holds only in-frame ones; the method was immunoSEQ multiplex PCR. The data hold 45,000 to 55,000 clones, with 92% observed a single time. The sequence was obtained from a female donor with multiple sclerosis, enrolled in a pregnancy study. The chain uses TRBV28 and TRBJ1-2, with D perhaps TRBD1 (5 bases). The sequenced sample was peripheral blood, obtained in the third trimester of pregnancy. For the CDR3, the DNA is TGTGCCAGCAGTTTGGGGTTCGGGGGGTACGGCGGCTACACCTTC. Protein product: CASSLGFGGYGGYTF.